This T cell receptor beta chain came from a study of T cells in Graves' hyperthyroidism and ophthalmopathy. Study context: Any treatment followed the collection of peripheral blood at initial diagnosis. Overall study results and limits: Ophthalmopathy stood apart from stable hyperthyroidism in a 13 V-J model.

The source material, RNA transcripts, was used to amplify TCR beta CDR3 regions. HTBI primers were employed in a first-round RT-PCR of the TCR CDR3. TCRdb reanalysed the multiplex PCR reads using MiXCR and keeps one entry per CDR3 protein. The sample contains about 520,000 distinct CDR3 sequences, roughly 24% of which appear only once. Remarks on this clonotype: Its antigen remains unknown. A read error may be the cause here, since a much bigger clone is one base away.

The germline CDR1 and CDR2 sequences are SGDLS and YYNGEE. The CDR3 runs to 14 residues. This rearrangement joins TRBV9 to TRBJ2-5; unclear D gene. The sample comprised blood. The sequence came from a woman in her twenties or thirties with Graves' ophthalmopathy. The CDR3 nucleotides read TGTGCCAGCAGCCTCCAAGTAGGGCAAGGGACCCAGTACTTC. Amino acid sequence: CASSLQVGQGTQYF.